This TCR beta chain was profiled in a study of cytomegalovirus exposure and HLA in healthy donors. Points from the study as a whole: TRBV6-2, TRBV6-3 and other indistinguishable V segments were excluded.

V was trimmed by 2 bases and J by 11 bases, leaving 21 bases between them. This CDR3 comprises 14 residues. In germline, CDR1 is GTSNPN, CDR2 SVGIG (reference sequence). The PCR made use of 60 Vbeta and 13 Jbeta primers. Profiling relied on immunoSEQ multiplex PCR, and the TCRdb table lists in-frame clones only, not all of them. The data show over 120,000 clones, around 80% seen once. In the case of this clone: Its target is not known.

The clonotype comes from a female donor in good health and CMV-seronegative. The chain recombines TRBV30 with TRBJ2-5; D is unclear. Sequencing input: PBMCs. The CDR3 protein is CAWSTPRPGTKQYF. For the CDR3, the DNA is TGTGCCTGGAGTACCCCCCGTCCGGGTACCAAGCAGTACTTC.